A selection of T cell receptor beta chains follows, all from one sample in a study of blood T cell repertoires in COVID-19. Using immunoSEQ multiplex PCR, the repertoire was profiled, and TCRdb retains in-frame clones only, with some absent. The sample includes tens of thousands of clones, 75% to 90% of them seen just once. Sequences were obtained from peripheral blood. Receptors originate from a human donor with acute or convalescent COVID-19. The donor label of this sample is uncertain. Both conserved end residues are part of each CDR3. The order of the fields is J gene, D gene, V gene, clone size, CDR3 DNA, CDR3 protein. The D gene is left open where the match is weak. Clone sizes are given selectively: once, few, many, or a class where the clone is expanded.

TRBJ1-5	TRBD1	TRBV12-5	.	TGTGCTAGTGGTTTAACCGGGACAGGCGGCCCCCAGCATTTT	CASGLTGTGGPQHF
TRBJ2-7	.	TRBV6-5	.	TGTGCCAGCAGTTACGGCACAGATTATGTTCCGTACGAGCAGTACTTC	CASSYGTDYVPYEQYF
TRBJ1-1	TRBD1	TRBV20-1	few	TGCAGTGCTAGAGTGGGACAGCGGGCTTTCTTT	CSARVGQRAFF
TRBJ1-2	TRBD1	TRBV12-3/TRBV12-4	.	TGTGCCAGCAGTTTCGAAGGGGGCGGCGGCTACACCTTC	CASSFEGGGGYTF
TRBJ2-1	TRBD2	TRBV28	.	TGTGCCAGCAGAACACTAGCGGGGTCCTACAATGAGCAGTTCTTC	CASRTLAGSYNEQFF
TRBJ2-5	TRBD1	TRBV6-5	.	TGTGCCAGCACAACCGCCACAGGGGAGGAGACCCAGTACTTC	CASTTATGEETQYF
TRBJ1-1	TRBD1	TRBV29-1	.	TGCAGCGGGACAGGTATGAACACTGAAGCTTTCTTT	CSGTGMNTEAFF
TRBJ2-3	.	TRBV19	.	TGTGCCAGTAGGAAGGACTACAGATCGCAGTATTTT	CASRKDYRSQYF
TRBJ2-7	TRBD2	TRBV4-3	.	TGCGCCAGCAGCCAGGGACTAGCGGATTTGAAGCAGTACTTC	CASSQGLADLKQYF
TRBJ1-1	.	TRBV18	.	TGTGCCAGCTCACCACAGAGGCAGGGGCGCACTGAAGCTTTCTTT	CASSPQRQGRTEAFF
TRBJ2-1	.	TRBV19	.	TGTGCCAGTAGCAATCGCGTGGGGACGGGGGTTAATGAGCAGTTCTTC	CASSNRVGTGVNEQFF
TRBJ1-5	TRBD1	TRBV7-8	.	TGTGCCAGCAGTTCCGGGACAGCATATCAGCCCCAGCATTTT	CASSSGTAYQPQHF
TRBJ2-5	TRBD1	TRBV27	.	TGTGCCAGCAGGTCTTCGATTCGTAGACAGGGCCAAGAGACCCAGTACTTC	CASRSSIRRQGQETQYF
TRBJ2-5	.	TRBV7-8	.	TGTGCCAGCGAAAAAATGAGATGGGGGGGCGAGACCCAGTACTTC	CASEKMRWGGETQYF
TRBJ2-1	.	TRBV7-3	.	TGTGCCAGCAGCTTCCAGACAGGTTTGCTGCAGTTCTTC	CASSFQTGLLQFF
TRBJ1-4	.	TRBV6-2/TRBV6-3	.	TGTGCCAGCAGTTACGGTCAGGCAACTAATGAAAAACTGTTTTTT	CASSYGQATNEKLFF
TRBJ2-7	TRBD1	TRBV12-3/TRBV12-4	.	TGTGCCAGCAGTTTGGGCAGGGGGCTCCTAGACTTC	CASSLGRGLLDF
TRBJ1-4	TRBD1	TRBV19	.	TGTGCCAGTAGCTCATCCCGGGACAGCAATGAAAAACTGTTTTTT	CASSSSRDSNEKLFF